These 30 T cell receptor beta chains were all obtained from the same sample, sequenced in a study of beta chain features in type 1 diabetes. Reverse transcribing all isolated RNA meant expressed TCRB transcripts were sequenced. Produced via immunoSEQ multiplex PCR; TCRdb's table is partial and in-frame only. The sample lists 240,000 or so clones, roughly two thirds seen once, with approximately 0.05% in the top ten. Sequenced sample: naive CD4+ T cells from blood. The receptors here all came from a man under 40 in good health.

The genes are TRBV2 and TRBJ2-7; D not certain. V was pared by 10 bases and J by 2 bases, with 12 bases between. The CDR3 spans 12 residues. Germline V gene lookup returns CDR1 SNHLY and CDR2 FYNNEI. CDR3 region: CATSALAYEQYF. CDR3 DNA: TGTGCCACATCGGCCCTAGCCTACGAGCAGTACTTC.

The rearrangement uses TRBV9 and TRBJ1-2, with 10 nucleotides matching TRBD1. The CDR3 has 13 residues. The trim removed 4 bases at V and 6 bases at J, leaving 3 bases unmatched. From germline, CDR1 is SGDLS and CDR2 YYNGEE. The CDR3 coding sequence is TGTGCCAGCAGCTTTGACAGGGGGCATGGCTACACCTTC. Translation: CASSFDRGHGYTF.

This clone was seen more than once but under ten times. This sequence joins TRBV30 and TRBJ2-7, with a weak D call TRBD1 (6 bases). This CDR3 is built from 14 residues. Trimming shortened V by 3 bases and J by 4 bases, and 16 bases separated the two germline ends. Germline CDR1 reads GTSNPN; CDR2 reads SVGIG (reference sequence). DNA for the CDR3: TGTGCCTGGAGACAAGGGACATCGCCTTACGAGCAGTACTTC. Protein: CAWRQGTSPYEQYF.

The J gene is TRBJ2-7, the V gene TRBV18; D gene unclear. The CDR3 has 14 amino acids. Germline lookup yields CDR1 KGHSH and CDR2 LQKENI. The V end lost 2 bases, the J end lost 2 bases, and 10 bases lay between the germline ends. CDR3 nucleotide sequence: TGTGCCAGCTCACCAGGACGAACAGCCTACGAGCAGTACTTC. Translating it yields CASSPGRTAYEQYF.

This chain joins TRBV7-2 and TRBJ2-5, with TRBD1 matching over 8 bases. CDR1 is SGHTA and CDR2 is FQGNSA in the germline V gene. Germline trimming cut 5 bases from V and 2 bases from J; bases unmatched to any gene: 4. The CDR3 has 14 residues. The CDR3 loop is CASSAGTGQETQYF. The CDR3, as DNA: TGTGCCAGCAGCGCCGGGACAGGACAAGAGACCCAGTACTTC.

The chain recombines TRBV7-2 with TRBJ2-5, with no clear D. Trimming removed 5 bases from V and 5 bases from J, with 6 bases in between. The CDR3 spans 11 residues. Looked up from germline, CDR1 is SGHTA and CDR2 is FQGNSA. CDR3 coding DNA: TGTGCCAGCAGCCCGTTCGAGACCCAGTACTTC. This sequence encodes CASSPFETQYF.

The chain employs TRBV7-2 and TRBJ2-2; 7 bases are a match to TRBD1. Unmatched junction bases numbered 5, after V lost 6 bases and J lost 1 base. The CDR3 has 15 amino acids. Germline V lookup: CDR1 SGHTA, CDR2 FQGNSA. CDR3 DNA: TGTGCCAGCAGGGAGCGGACAGGGAACACCGGGGAGCTGTTTTTT. Residues: CASRERTGNTGELFF.

The rearrangement uses TRBV12-5 and TRBJ2-1; 7 nucleotides agree with TRBD2. Trimming at V came to 0 bases and at J to 0 bases, leaving 11 bases not matched to a gene. Germline assignment: CDR1 LGHNT and CDR2 FRNRAP. The CDR3 totals 19 residues. CDR3 coding DNA: TGTGCTAGTGGTTTGGTAGGTGACGGGAGGCTTAGCTCCTACAATGAGCAGTTCTTC. It specifies CASGLVGDGRLSSYNEQFF. Full variable domain (remainder filled in from reference TRBV12-5 and TRBJ2-1): DARVTQTPRHKVTEMGQEVTMRCQPILGHNTVFWYRQTMMQGLELLAYFRNRAPLDDSGMPKDRFSAEMPDATLATLKIQPSEPRDSAVYFCASGLVGDGRLSSYNEQFFGPGTRLTVL.

The chain is built from TRBV30 and TRBJ2-7, with 7 bases that match TRBD2. This CDR3 contains 13 residues. The V gene end was trimmed by 5 bases and the J gene end by 0 bases; junction bases not matched to a gene: 4. Germline V CDR1 and CDR2: GTSNPN, SVGIG (reference sequence). The CDR3: CAWLAVSSYEQYF. As DNA, the CDR3 is TGTGCCTGGCTAGCGGTAAGCTCCTACGAGCAGTACTTC.

This clone came up a few times. Other DNA sequences in the sample encode the same CDR3. The rearrangement links TRBV18 to TRBJ2-5; no clear D gene. Germline assignment: CDR1 KGHSH and CDR2 LQKENI. V was clipped by 3 bases and J by 4 bases, with 3 bases between them. The CDR3 runs 11 residues. The DNA for the CDR3 is TGTGCCAGCTCACCGGGAGAGACCCAGTACTTC. Encoded protein: CASSPGETQYF.

The chain is built from TRBV2 and TRBJ2-7, with a weak D call TRBD2 (5 bases). The ends were cut back, 4 bases at V and 0 bases at J, with 7 bases in the middle. The CDR3 has 13 amino acids. Looked up from germline, CDR1 is SNHLY and CDR2 is FYNNEI. CDR3 DNA sequence: TGTGCCAGCAGTGCCCGGGACTCCTACGAGCAGTACTTC. As protein: CASSARDSYEQYF. Combining the CDR3 with reference TRBV2 and TRBJ2-7 gives the whole variable domain EPEVTQTPSHQVTQMGQEVILRCVPISNHLYFYWYRQILGQKVEFLVSFYNNEISEKSEIFDDQFSVERPDGSNFTLKIRSTKLEDSAMYFCASSARDSYEQYFGPGTRLTVT.

This rearrangement joins TRBV7-9 to TRBJ2-1; D is ambiguous. V was shortened by 5 bases and J by 7 bases, with 6 bases between the two germline ends. Germline V gene lookup returns CDR1 SEHNR and CDR2 FQNEAQ (reference sequence). The CDR3 runs to 11 residues. CDR3 loop: CASSPRNEQFF. The CDR3 coding sequence is TGTGCCAGCAGCCCTCGGAATGAGCAGTTCTTC.

This clone was counted a few times. The rearrangement links TRBV30 to TRBJ1-4; 9 bases fit TRBD1. The V and J ends lost 6 bases and 0 bases, in that order; junction bases with no gene match: 2. There are 14 residues in the CDR3. CDR1 is GTSNPN and CDR2 is SVGIG in the germline V gene (reference sequence). The CDR3 reads CACGDRATNEKLFF. DNA for the CDR3: TGTGCCTGCGGGGACAGGGCAACTAATGAAAAACTGTTTTTT.

CDR3 amino acids: CASSVGRGDTEAFF. The CDR3 region has the DNA TGTGCCAGCAGCGTAGGAAGGGGAGACACTGAAGCTTTCTTT. The J gene is TRBJ1-1, the V gene TRBV9; maybe TRBD1 (5 bases). The V and J ends lost 0 bases and 3 bases respectively, with 9 bases between them. Per the germline V gene, CDR1 is SGDLS and CDR2 is YYNGEE. The CDR3 consists of 14 residues.

The chain uses TRBV9 and TRBJ2-3, with D perhaps TRBD2 (5 bases). Trimming shortened V by 3 bases and J by 6 bases, and 17 bases separated the two germline ends. The length of the CDR3 is 15 residues. Germline V gene lookup returns CDR1 SGDLS and CDR2 YYNGEE. The CDR3 DNA is TGTGCCAGCAGCGCTCTAGCAGACCCCCGCGATACGCAGTATTTT. It codes for CASSALADPRDTQYF.

The CDR3 DNA reads TGCAGCGTTGAGAGTGACGGGACAGATACGCAGTATTTT. This codes for CSVESDGTDTQYF. This sequence joins TRBV29-1 and TRBJ2-3; no clear D. This CDR3 has 13 residues. In germline, CDR1 is SQVTM, CDR2 ANQGSEA. Trimming removed 3 bases from V and 3 bases from J, with 10 bases in between.

This chain links TRBV29-1 with TRBJ2-7, with no clear D. V gave up 4 bases and J gave up 3 bases, with 10 bases separating them. The CDR3 contains 12 residues. Germline V CDR1 and CDR2: SQVTM, ANQGSEA. The CDR3 DNA reads TGCAGCGTTGTTGTTTTGAGCTACGAGCAGTACTTC. Amino acids: CSVVVLSYEQYF.

The rearrangement uses TRBV20-1 and TRBJ1-2; D is unclear. Trimming pared 3 bases from V and 6 bases from J, leaving 8 bases between. This CDR3 has 11 residues. The germline CDR1 and CDR2 sequences are DFQATT and SNEGSKA (reference sequence). The CDR3, as DNA: TGCAGTGCTAGGGCGACCAATGGCTACACCTTC. Amino acids: CSARATNGYTF.

The chain joins TRBV28 to TRBJ2-7; 8 nucleotides agree with TRBD1. The CDR3 covers 14 residues. CDR1 is MDHEN, CDR2 SYDVKM, per germline. V was pared by 10 bases and J by 3 bases, with 11 bases of the junction left unmatched. The CDR3 sequence: CATLSRQGIYEQYF. The CDR3 coding sequence is TGTGCCACCCTAAGCCGACAGGGGATCTACGAGCAGTACTTC.

CDR3 protein: CAWRGFTYEQYF. The CDR3 DNA is TGTGCCTGGAGAGGGTTTACCTACGAGCAGTACTTC. The chain uses TRBV30 and TRBJ2-7; no firm D call. The V end lost 3 bases, the J end lost 2 bases, and 8 bases lay between the germline ends. CDR3 length: 12 amino acids. From germline, CDR1 is GTSNPN and CDR2 SVGIG (reference sequence).

This chain links TRBV29-1 with TRBJ1-2, with TRBD1 as a possible D gene (6 bases). This CDR3 comprises 13 residues. Germline-derived CDR1 and CDR2 are SQVTM and ANQGSEA. V dropped 6 bases and J dropped 7 bases, with 18 bases sitting between them. The CDR3 sequence: CSVETGSGAGYTF. DNA of the CDR3: TGCAGCGTCGAGACAGGATCCGGGGCTGGCTACACCTTC.

The chain is built from TRBV11-2 and TRBJ2-3; perhaps D is TRBD1 or TRBD2 (6 bases each). The CDR3 contains 14 residues. CDR1 is SGHAT and CDR2 is FQNNGV in the germline V gene. V gave up 10 bases and J gave up 7 bases, with 21 bases separating them. As DNA, the CDR3 is TGTGCCACCTCTAGCGTAGGGGGACCATATACGCAGTATTTT. Protein: CATSSVGGPYTQYF.

Remarks on this clone: This sample also contains other DNA sequences that code for the same CDR3. This sequence joins TRBV20-1 and TRBJ2-3, with D maybe TRBD2 (6 bases). Germline CDR1 reads DFQATT; CDR2 reads SNEGSKA (reference sequence). CDR3 size: 10 residues. Between the trimmed V and J ends, which lost 6 bases and 6 bases, there was a span of 7 bases. CDR3 sequence reads: CSASGDTQYF. The CDR3 bases are TGCAGTGCCAGCGGGGATACGCAGTATTTT.

CDR3 in amino acids: CASSLAPGQGEETQYF. In DNA, the CDR3 is TGTGCCAGCAGCTTGGCCCCGGGACAGGGAGAAGAGACCCAGTACTTC. This sequence joins TRBV5-4 and TRBJ2-5; 9 bases match TRBD1. Germline-derived CDR1 and CDR2 are SGHNT and YYREEE (reference sequence). The CDR3 contains 16 residues. J was trimmed by 3 bases and V by 0 bases; bases with no gene match: 6.

Concerning this clone: Other DNA sequences from this sample encode an identical CDR3 as well. The genes are TRBV29-1 and TRBJ2-3; TRBD1 might be the D (5 bases). CDR3 size: 13 residues. Germline assignment: CDR1 SQVTM and CDR2 ANQGSEA. Trimming cost V 4 bases and J 2 bases, with 10 bases left between them. The CDR3 sequence: CSVVGRVTDTQYF. DNA of the CDR3: TGCAGCGTTGTCGGCAGGGTCACAGATACGCAGTATTTT.

The V and J genes are TRBV29-1 and TRBJ2-3; 11 bases match TRBD2. The germline CDR1 and CDR2 sequences are SQVTM and ANQGSEA. Trimming took 4 bases from V and 4 from J; bases not matched to a gene: 1. The CDR3 is 13 residues long. DNA of the CDR3: TGCAGCGTTGGTAGCGGGGGGGCAGATACGCAGTATTTT. Encoded protein: CSVGSGGADTQYF.

This clone has a handful of counts. This CDR3 reads CAISVGGGSGYNEQFF. CDR3 nucleotide sequence: TGTGCCATCAGCGTGGGGGGAGGGAGCGGGTACAATGAGCAGTTCTTC. V and J are TRBV10-3 and TRBJ2-1; 7 bases are a match to TRBD2. V lost 6 bases to trimming and J lost 4 bases; unmatched junction nucleotides: 12. There are 16 residues in the CDR3. Germline V lookup: CDR1 ENHRY, CDR2 SYGVKD.

The V and J genes are TRBV6-5 and TRBJ1-6; 11 bases agree with TRBD1. The CDR3 length is 15 residues. Germline values: CDR1 MNHEY, CDR2 SVGAGI. V was pared by 4 bases and J by 9 bases, with 5 bases of the junction left unmatched. CDR3 residues: CASSSTGTGGSPLHF. The CDR3 nucleotides read TGTGCCAGCAGTTCCACCGGGACAGGGGGTTCACCCCTCCACTTT.

This clone came up once. This chain uses TRBV9 with TRBJ2-7; 8 nucleotides agree with TRBD1. After removal of 0 bases from V and 2 bases from J, the junction contained 4 bases not matched to a gene. The CDR3 extends over 15 amino acids. The germline V gene has CDR1 SGDLS and CDR2 YYNGEE. CDR3 amino acids: CASSVEDRVTYEQYF. The CDR3 DNA is TGTGCCAGCAGCGTAGAGGACAGGGTCACCTACGAGCAGTACTTC.

The V call is TRBV9, the J call TRBJ2-1, with 7 positions matching TRBD1. V was clipped by 4 bases and J by 4 bases; unmatched bases: 5. CDR3 length: 14 amino acids. The germline V gene encodes CDR1 SGDLS and CDR2 YYNGEE. The CDR3 bases are TGTGCCAGCAGCTTGACAGGGTCTTACAATGAGCAGTTCTTC. Translating gives CASSLTGSYNEQFF.